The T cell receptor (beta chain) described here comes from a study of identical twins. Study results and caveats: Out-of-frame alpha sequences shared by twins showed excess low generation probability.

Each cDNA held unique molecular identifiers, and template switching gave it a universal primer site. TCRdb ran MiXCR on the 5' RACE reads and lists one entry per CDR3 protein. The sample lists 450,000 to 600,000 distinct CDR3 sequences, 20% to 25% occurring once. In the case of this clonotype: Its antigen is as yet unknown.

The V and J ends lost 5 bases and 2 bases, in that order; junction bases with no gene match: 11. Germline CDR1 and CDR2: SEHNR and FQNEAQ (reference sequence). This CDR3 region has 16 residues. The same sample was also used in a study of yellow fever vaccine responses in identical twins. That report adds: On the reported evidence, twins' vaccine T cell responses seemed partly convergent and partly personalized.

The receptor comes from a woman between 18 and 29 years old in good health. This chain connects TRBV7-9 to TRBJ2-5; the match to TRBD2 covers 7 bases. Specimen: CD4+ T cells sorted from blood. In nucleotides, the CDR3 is TGTGCCAGCAGCCCGGGACTACCGGACGGGCAAGAGACCCAGTACTTC. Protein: CASSPGLPDGQETQYF.